There are many counts of the clone carrying this T cell receptor beta chain. The data are from a study of identical twins. In TCRdb, the 5' RACE reads were re-called with MiXCR into one record per CDR3 protein. Here the sample spans hundreds of thousands of distinct CDR3 sequences, 5.5% to 6.5% being singletons. Sequences were obtained from naive T cells sorted from blood. This TCR derives from a man aged 18-30 years in good health.

Written as DNA, the CDR3 is TGCAGTGCTAGAGCCGGGATACTCGACGAGCAGTACTTC. This sequence encodes CSARAGILDEQYF. The rearrangement links TRBV20-1 to TRBJ2-7; TRBD2 might be the D (5 bases). The ends were cut back, 1 base at V and 5 bases at J, with 12 bases in the middle. CDR1 and CDR2 (germline): DFQATT, SNEGSKA (reference sequence). The CDR3 consists of 13 residues.